This T cell receptor beta chain derives from a study of control samples from healthy donors and cancer patients. Germline assignment: CDR1 SGHRS and CDR2 YFSETQ. Between the trimmed V and J ends, which lost 4 bases and 4 bases, there was a span of 12 bases. The CDR3 is made up of 15 amino acids. Data came from immunoSEQ multiplex PCR; TCRdb stores just in-frame clones and leaves some out. This table has 170,000 or so clones, around 92% appearing once. The chain carries TRBV5-1 and TRBJ1-6; no clear D gene. The TCR sequence derives from a woman aged 40 to 50 in good health. The sequenced sample was blood. For the CDR3, the DNA is TGCGCCAGCAGCCTCGGCGGGCAATATAATTCACCCCTCCACTTT. This sequence encodes CASSLGGQYNSPLHF.